The entry that follows covers one T cell receptor (beta chain) sequence. Its antigen is still unknown. The data stem from a study of cytomegalovirus exposure and HLA in healthy donors. Points from the study as a whole: Apparent HLA restriction characterized most CMV-associated TCR beta chains in a later analysis. Researchers had no immune exposure information except CMV serostatus available.

V was cut by 4 bases and J by 3 bases, with 9 bases left in between. CDR1 PRHDT and CDR2 FYEKMQ come from the germline V gene (reference sequence). The CDR3 has 13 amino acids. The PCR used 60 Vbeta and 13 Jbeta primers. Using immunoSEQ multiplex PCR, the repertoire was profiled, and TCRdb retains in-frame clones only, with some absent. Of some 180,000 clones listed, roughly 70% are singletons. The source is a woman younger than 35 in good health and CMV-seropositive. The chain links TRBV13 to TRBJ1-2; TRBD1 is a possible D gene (5 bases). The sequenced sample was PBMCs. Here the CDR3 DNA reads TGTGCCAGCAGCTCCGGACAAGACTATGGCTACACCTTC. This codes for CASSSGQDYGYTF.